The present entry profiles one T cell receptor beta chain with its context. A much larger clone differs from this one at a single base, so this may be a read error. The sample comes from a study of regulatory T cells in long-lasting Graves disease. Construction of TCR beta libraries relied on iRepertoire HTBI primers and on Arm-PCR targeting CDR3 regions. TCRdb ran MiXCR on the multiplex PCR reads and lists one entry per CDR3 protein. The sample has about 620,000 distinct CDR3 sequences, 15% to 20% seen once. The time point was: newly diagnosed GD, antithyroid drugs for less than 3 months. The TCR library was made from RNA that had been extracted from PBMCs in TRIzol. The V gene's germline CDR1 is SNHLY and CDR2 FYNNEI. The CDR3 has 14 residues. These data also featured in a second study, about T cells in Graves' hyperthyroidism and ophthalmopathy. That report adds: RT-PCR in the first round (using the HTBI primer set) targeted the TCR CDR3. Stable hyperthyroidism was separated from ophthalmopathy by a model based on 13 V-J features.

The rearrangement links TRBV2 to TRBJ1-5; D is perhaps TRBD1 (6 bases). This clonotype originated in a woman in her 30s with Graves disease. The sequenced sample was peripheral blood mononuclear cells (PBMCs), obtained at new diagnosis, from a patient treated with antithyroid drugs. Written as DNA, the CDR3 is TGTGCCAGCAAGGGGGGAAGCTACGATCAGCCCCAGCGTTTT. Translated, it gives CASKGGSYDQPQRF. Filled out from reference TRBV2 and TRBJ1-5, the complete variable domain reads EPEVTQTPSHQVTQMGQEVILRCVPISNHLYFYWYRQILGQKVEFLVSFYNNEISEKSEIFDDQFSVERPDGSNFTLKIRSTKLEDSAMYFCASKGGSYDQPQRFGDGTRLSIL.